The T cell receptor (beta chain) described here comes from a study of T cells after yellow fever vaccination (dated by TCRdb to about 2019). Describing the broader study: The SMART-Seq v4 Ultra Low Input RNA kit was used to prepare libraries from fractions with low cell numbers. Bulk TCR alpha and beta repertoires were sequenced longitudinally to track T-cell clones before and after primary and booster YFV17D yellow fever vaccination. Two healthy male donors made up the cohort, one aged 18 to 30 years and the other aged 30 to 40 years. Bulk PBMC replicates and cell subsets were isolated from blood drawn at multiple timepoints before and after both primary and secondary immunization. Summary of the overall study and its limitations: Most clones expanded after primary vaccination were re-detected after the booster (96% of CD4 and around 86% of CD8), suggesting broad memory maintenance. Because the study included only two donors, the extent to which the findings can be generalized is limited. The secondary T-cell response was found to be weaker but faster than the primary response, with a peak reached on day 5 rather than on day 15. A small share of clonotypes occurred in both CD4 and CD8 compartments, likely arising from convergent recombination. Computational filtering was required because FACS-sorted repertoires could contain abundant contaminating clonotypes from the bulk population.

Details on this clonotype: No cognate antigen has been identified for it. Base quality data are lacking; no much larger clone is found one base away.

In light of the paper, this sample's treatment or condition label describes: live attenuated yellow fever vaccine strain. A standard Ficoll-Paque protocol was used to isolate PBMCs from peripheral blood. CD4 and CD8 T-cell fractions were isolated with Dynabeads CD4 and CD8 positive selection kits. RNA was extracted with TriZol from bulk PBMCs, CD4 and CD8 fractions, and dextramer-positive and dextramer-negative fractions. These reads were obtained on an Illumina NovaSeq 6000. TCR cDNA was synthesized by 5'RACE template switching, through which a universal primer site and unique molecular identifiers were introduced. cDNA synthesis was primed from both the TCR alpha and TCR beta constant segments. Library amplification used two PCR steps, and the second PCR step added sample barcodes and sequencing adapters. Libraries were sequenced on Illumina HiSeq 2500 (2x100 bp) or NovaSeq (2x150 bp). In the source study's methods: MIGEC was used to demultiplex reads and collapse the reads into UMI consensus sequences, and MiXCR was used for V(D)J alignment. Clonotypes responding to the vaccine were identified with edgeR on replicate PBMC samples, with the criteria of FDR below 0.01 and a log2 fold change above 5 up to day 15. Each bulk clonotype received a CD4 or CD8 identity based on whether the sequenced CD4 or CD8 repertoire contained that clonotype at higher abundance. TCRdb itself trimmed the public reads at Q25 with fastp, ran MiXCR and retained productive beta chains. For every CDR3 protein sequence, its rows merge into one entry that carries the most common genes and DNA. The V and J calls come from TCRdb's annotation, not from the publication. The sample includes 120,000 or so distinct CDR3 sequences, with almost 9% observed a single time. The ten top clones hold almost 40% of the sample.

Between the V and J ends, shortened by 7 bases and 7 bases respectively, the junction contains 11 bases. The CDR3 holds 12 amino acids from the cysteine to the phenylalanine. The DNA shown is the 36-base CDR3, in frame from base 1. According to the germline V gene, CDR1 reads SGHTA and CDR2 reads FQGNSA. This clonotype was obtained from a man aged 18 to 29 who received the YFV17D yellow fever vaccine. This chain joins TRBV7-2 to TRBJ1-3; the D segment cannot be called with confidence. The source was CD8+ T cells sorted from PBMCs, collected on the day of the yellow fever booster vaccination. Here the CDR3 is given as CASTPRENTIYF. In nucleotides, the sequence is TGTGCCAGCACCCCACGGGAGAACACCATATATTTT.